This T cell receptor (beta chain) was retrieved from a study of shared T cell receptors in the human thymus. Assay: immunoSEQ multiplex PCR; the TCRdb copy retains only in-frame clones and omits some. The sample has 650,000 to 950,000 clones, approximately 85% seen once. V shed 5 bases and J shed 4 bases, with 15 bases lying between them. The V gene's germline CDR1 is LNHNV and CDR2 YYDKDF (reference sequence). The CDR3 is made up of 14 amino acids. The same sample was also used in a study of human thymus T cells. That source adds: In corrective heart surgery, resections were taken, and these provided the thymus tissue. In thymic and blood repertoires alike, V and J usage looked biased. Related studies noted strongly shared thymic repertoires across unrelated people.

This sequence was found in a girl less than two years old with a congenital heart defect. V is TRBV15 and J is TRBJ2-7; D is perhaps TRBD1 (6 bases). Material: thymocytes. CDR3 DNA: TGTGCCACCAGCCCGGGGACACTTACTTACGAGCAGTACTTC. This gives the protein CATSPGTLTYEQYF.